The clone carrying this T cell receptor beta chain was detected only a few times. Only in-frame clones appear in the TCRdb table, and some are missing; sequencing was by immunoSEQ multiplex PCR. The data contain around 7,500 clones, 70% to 85% of them singletons. The data were obtained in a study of immune evolution from preneoplasia to lung adenocarcinoma. Trimming pared 4 bases from V and 8 bases from J, leaving 17 bases between. This CDR3 comprises 15 residues. Germline V CDR1 and CDR2: LNHDA, SQIVND (reference sequence). This sequence originates from an older donor with lung adenocarcinoma. Some clones in this sample may be carry-over from other donors' samples. V usage is TRBV19 and J usage is TRBJ1-4; D is undetermined. Material: FFPE atypical adenomatous hyperplasia tissue from the lung. As for subset: atypical adenomatous hyperplasia (AAH), lung preneoplasia. In DNA, the CDR3 is TGTGCCAGTAGTAGTGACGGGCAGCTAGACGAAAAACTGTTTTTT. This gives the protein CASSSDGQLDEKLFF.